What follows are 16 T cell receptor beta chains derived from one specimen sequenced in a study of cytomegalovirus exposure and HLA in healthy donors. The PCR contained 60 Vbeta and 13 Jbeta primers. Clones were sequenced by immunoSEQ multiplex PCR, and TCRdb holds only the in-frame ones, with some missing. This sample carries 220,000 or so clones, about 70% of them seen once, and the ten largest clones take less than 2%. Specimen: PBMCs. The receptor set was obtained from a woman in her 30s in good health and CMV-seronegative.

The rearrangement joins TRBV27 to TRBJ1-3, with a possible D match to TRBD1 (6 bases). The CDR3 spans 16 residues. V was clipped by 6 bases and J by 0 bases, with 15 bases between them. Germline CDR1 MNHEY, CDR2 SMNVEV (reference sequence). In DNA form, the CDR3 reads TGTGCCAGCAGGGGCCCCAGGGGCCTCTCTGGAAACACCATATATTTT. It translates to CASRGPRGLSGNTIYF.

On this clone: One end of the junction is discordant with germline, which a read error may explain. The genes are TRBV7-9 and TRBJ2-1, with TRBD2 identical over 8 bases. This CDR3 has 15 residues. Germline V gives CDR1 SEHNR, CDR2 FQNEAQ (reference sequence). CDR3 in amino acids: CSSSFRAGVYNEQFF. The CDR3, as DNA: TGTTCCAGCAGCTTCCGAGCGGGGGTCTACAATGAGCAGTTCTTC.

V and J are TRBV5-8 and TRBJ2-1, with 8 bases fitting TRBD1. The CDR3 runs 16 residues. Losses at the gene ends were 0 bases for V and 8 bases for J; bases not matched to a gene: 10. Germline V gene lookup returns CDR1 SGHTS and CDR2 YDEGEE. The CDR3 DNA is TGTGCCAGCAGCTTGGTGCATTCCGGGACAGGTTATGAGCAGTTCTTC. Protein product: CASSLVHSGTGYEQFF. The whole variable domain, filled in from reference TRBV5-8 and TRBJ2-1, reads EAGVTQSPTHLIKTRGQQATLRCSPISGHTSVYWYQQALGLGLQFLLWYDEGEERNRGNFPPRFSGRQFPNYSSELNVNALELEDSALYLCASSLVHSGTGYEQFFGPGTRLTVL.

This clone is a singleton in its sample. This chain uses TRBV11-3 with TRBJ1-4, with TRBD1 matching over 8 bases. Germline-derived CDR1 and CDR2 are SGHNT and YENEEA. CDR3 length: 17 residues. V was pared by 5 bases and J by 3 bases, with 11 bases of the junction left unmatched. The CDR3 protein is CASSKGGQGDSNEKLFF. DNA of the CDR3: TGTGCCAGCAGCAAAGGAGGACAGGGTGATTCTAATGAAAAACTGTTTTTT.

The rearrangement joins TRBV27 to TRBJ2-1; TRBD2 matches at 9 bases. Trimming took 6 bases from V and 6 from J; bases not matched to a gene: 6. CDR1 and CDR2 (germline): MNHEY, SMNVEV (reference sequence). The CDR3 runs 14 residues. CDR3 in amino acids: CASRFAGGPNEQFF. The DNA of the CDR3 is TGTGCCAGCAGATTTGCGGGGGGGCCCAATGAGCAGTTCTTC.

This chain joins TRBV2 and TRBJ2-2, with D perhaps matching TRBD1 (5 bases). The CDR3 runs to 14 residues. The germline gives CDR1 SNHLY, CDR2 FYNNEI. V was cut by 4 bases and J by 3 bases, with 9 bases left in between. The CDR3 reads CASSGQGYTGELFF. In nucleotides, the CDR3 is TGTGCCAGCAGTGGTCAGGGATACACCGGGGAGCTGTTTTTT.

The chain links TRBV19 to TRBJ1-5; D ambiguous. The CDR3 has 14 residues. The germline V gene has CDR1 LNHDA and CDR2 SQIVND (reference sequence). Trimming removed 1 base at V and 4 bases at J, with 8 bases between. In nucleotides, the CDR3 is TGTGCCAGTAGTATAGCATCCGGGAATCAGCCCCAGCATTTT. Protein: CASSIASGNQPQHF. Supplemented by reference TRBV19 and TRBJ1-5, the full variable domain reads DGGITQSPKYLFRKEGQNVTLSCEQNLNHDAMYWYRQDPGQGLRLIYYSQIVNDFQKGDIAEGYSVSREKKESFPLTVTSAQKNPTAFYLCASSIASGNQPQHFGDGTRLSIL.

The chain uses TRBV30 and TRBJ2-1; tentatively, D is TRBD1 (6 bases). The germline V and J ends were trimmed by 5 bases and 4 bases, with 12 bases remaining between them. CDR3 size: 13 residues. The germline gives CDR1 GTSNPN, CDR2 SVGIG (reference sequence). The CDR3 spells CAWDLGGYNEQFF. The CDR3 nucleotides read TGTGCCTGGGACTTAGGGGGTTACAATGAGCAGTTCTTC. The whole variable domain, filled in from reference TRBV30 and TRBJ2-1, reads SQTIHQWPATLVQPVGSPLSLECTVEGTSNPNLYWYRQAAGRGLQLLFYSVGIGQISSEVPQNLSASRPQDRQFILSSKKLLLSDSGFYLCAWDLGGYNEQFFGPGTRLTVL.

This rearrangement joins TRBV5-1 to TRBJ1-2, with TRBD1 matching 9 bases. This CDR3 has 14 residues. Losses at the gene ends were 2 bases for V and 3 bases for J; bases not matched to a gene: 2. Germline-derived CDR1 and CDR2 are SGHRS and YFSETQ. CDR3 protein: CASSLQGADYGYTF. The CDR3 region has the DNA TGCGCCAGCAGCTTACAGGGGGCTGACTATGGCTACACCTTC. The full variable domain, its missing parts supplied by reference TRBV5-1 and TRBJ1-2, is KAGVTQTPRYLIKTRGQQVTLSCSPISGHRSVSWYQQTPGQGLQFLFEYFSETQRNKGNFPGRFSGRQFSNSRSEMNVSTLELGDSALYLCASSLQGADYGYTFGSGTRLTVV.

V and J are TRBV18 and TRBJ2-7; a weak D match, TRBD1 (5 bases). V gave up 4 bases and J gave up 2 bases, with 18 bases separating them. Germline CDR1 and CDR2: KGHSH and LQKENI. This CDR3 comprises 16 residues. CDR3 sequence reads: CASSRGSTGAPYEQYF. The CDR3 DNA sequence: TGTGCCAGCTCACGCGGATCAACAGGAGCCCCCTACGAGCAGTACTTC.

J is TRBJ2-7 and V is TRBV6-1; 10 nucleotides agree with TRBD2. Trimming at V came to 7 bases and at J to 4 bases, leaving 7 bases not matched to a gene. The CDR3 contains 14 residues. Germline-derived CDR1 and CDR2 are MNHNS and SASEGT. CDR3 residues: CASTLAGAGYEQYF. The CDR3, as DNA: TGTGCCAGCACCCTAGCGGGAGCGGGGTACGAGCAGTACTTC.

The chain couples TRBV2 to TRBJ2-1, with D possibly being TRBD1 (7 bases). From germline, CDR1 is SNHLY and CDR2 FYNNEI. CDR3 size: 15 residues. V lost 6 bases and J 0 bases, leaving 12 bases between the germline ends. CDR3 DNA: TGTGCCAGCAGAGCAGGGGGGAGCTCCTACAATGAGCAGTTCTTC. This sequence encodes CASRAGGSSYNEQFF.

V gene TRBV30 combines with J gene TRBJ2-7, with D maybe TRBD2 (5 bases). Trimming stripped 8 bases from V and 3 bases from J, with 17 bases between. There are 13 residues in the CDR3. Germline CDR1 and CDR2: GTSNPN and SVGIG (reference sequence). As DNA, the CDR3 is TGTGCCCGAGGGTCCGGCCCCCTCTACGAGCAGTACTTC. It translates to CARGSGPLYEQYF.

This rearrangement joins TRBV29-1 to TRBJ2-3; TRBD2 matches 8 bases. This CDR3 is 14 amino acids long. In germline, CDR1 is SQVTM, CDR2 ANQGSEA. Trimming removed 5 bases from V and 4 bases from J; junction bases left unmatched: 8. The DNA for the CDR3 is TGCAGCGTTTCCCGGGAGGGCCGAGCAGATACGCAGTATTTT. It encodes CSVSREGRADTQYF.

This clone is a singleton in its sample. V is TRBV30 and J is TRBJ1-1, with D possibly TRBD1 on 5 matching bases. This CDR3 has 12 amino acids. CDR1 GTSNPN and CDR2 SVGIG come from the germline V gene (reference sequence). V shed 1 base and J shed 10 bases, with 13 bases lying between them. The CDR3 here is CAWSAGGQGAFF. In DNA form, the CDR3 reads TGTGCCTGGAGTGCGGGAGGGCAGGGAGCTTTCTTT.

The V and J genes are TRBV19 and TRBJ2-3, with 12 positions matching TRBD1. The CDR3 totals 15 residues. Germline lookup yields CDR1 LNHDA and CDR2 SQIVND (reference sequence). The trim removed 6 bases at V and 6 bases at J, leaving 7 bases unmatched. CDR3 DNA sequence: TGTGCCAGTAGCATCCCGGGACAGGGGGCGGATACGCAGTATTTT. This translates into CASSIPGQGADTQYF.